Shown below are 18 T cell receptor beta chains from a single sample sequenced in a study of T cells in women clearing cervical HPV infection. Data came from immunoSEQ multiplex PCR; TCRdb stores just in-frame clones and leaves some out. The data show fewer than 35,000 clones, and the top ten clones hold 6.5% to 8%. What was sequenced was blood buffy coat. The source is a woman between 18 and 69 years old with a cervical HPV16 infection that either progressed to CIN3+ or cleared (not recorded which).

Of note for this clone: The CDR3 end is not reached by the read, which stops 3 residues before it; the germline J gene fills it in. The chain links TRBV2 to TRBJ2-2, with TRBD2 as a possible D gene (6 bases). CDR3 size: 18 residues. The germline gives CDR1 SNHLY, CDR2 FYNNEI. CDR3 region: CASSADGRDFSGANVLFF. The sequenced CDR3 bases are TGTGCCAGCAGTGCAGACGGCAGGGACTTCTCTGGGGCCAACGTG.

With regard to this clone: The sequenced fragment ends 3 residues before the CDR3 boundary, so the rest is inferred from the germline J gene. The chain joins TRBV6-2 or TRBV6-3 to TRBJ1-6, with TRBD1 matching 7 bases. V lost 5 bases to trimming and J lost 9 bases; unmatched junction nucleotides: 4. The germline CDR1 and CDR2 sequences are MNHEY and SVGEGT. The CDR3 runs to 13 residues. The CDR3 protein is CASSGGGSSPLHF. CDR3 DNA (partial): TGTGCCAGCAGTGGAGGGGGCAGTTCACCC.

For this clone: The missing CDR3 end, 3 residues past where the read stops, is filled in from the germline J gene. This chain links TRBV19 with TRBJ1-1; D remains unclear. CDR1 is LNHDA, CDR2 SQIVND, per germline (reference sequence). This CDR3 has 15 residues. The V gene lost 3 bases and the J gene lost 1 base, with 12 bases spanning the gap. The CDR3 protein is CASSMSGLANTEAFF. Partial CDR3 DNA: TGTGCCAGTAGTATGAGTGGACTCGCGAACACTGAA.

In the case of this clone: The CDR3 end lies 3 residues beyond the end of the read and is filled in from the germline J gene. The rearrangement links TRBV29-1 to TRBJ1-1, with D perhaps matching TRBD1 (5 bases). The CDR3 is made up of 15 amino acids. V lost 4 bases and J 2 bases, leaving 17 bases between the germline ends. Germline CDR1 and CDR2: SQVTM and ANQGSEA. The sequenced part of the CDR3 DNA is TGCAGCGTTGCTATTCTGGGGCAAGATAACACTGAA. Translated: CSVAILGQDNTE. The entire CDR3 sequence reads CSVAILGQDNTEAFF.

Of note for this clone: Read data end 3 residues before the CDR3 end; the end is taken from the germline J gene. The chain couples TRBV10-3 to TRBJ1-2, with D possibly TRBD1 on 5 matching bases. Germline lookup yields CDR1 ENHRY and CDR2 SYGVKD. V was clipped by 2 bases and J by 2 bases, with 12 bases between them. The CDR3 sequence is 15 residues long. The CDR3 sequence: CAISEDQGRNYGYTF. The sequenced part of the CDR3 DNA is TGTGCCATCAGTGAGGATCAGGGCAGAAACTATGGC.

This clone counts as large (0.1 to 1%) by frequency. The CDR3 end is not reached by the read, which stops 3 residues before it; the germline J gene fills it in. This chain connects TRBV7-3 to TRBJ2-7, with a tentative D call TRBD1 (5 bases). CDR3 size: 17 residues. V lost 4 bases and J lost 2, with 21 bases in between. Germline V gene lookup returns CDR1 SGHTA and CDR2 FQGTGA. The CDR3 sequence is CASSSLFLTDSPYEQYF. The DNA read from the CDR3 is TGTGCCAGCAGCTCCCTCTTCCTGACAGACAGCCCCTACGAG.

Comments on this clone: The CDR3 end is not reached by the read, which stops 3 residues before it; the germline J gene fills it in. The chain is built from TRBV28 and TRBJ2-5; D is perhaps TRBD2 (6 bases). CDR3 length: 14 amino acids. Germline V lookup: CDR1 MDHEN, CDR2 SYDVKM. CDR3 DNA (partial): TGTGCCAGCAGGCCTAGGAGTCCCGGGGGAACC. Its translation is CASRPRSPGGT. The whole CDR3 sequence is CASRPRSPGGTQYF.

A remark on this clone: The read gets to within 3 residues of the CDR3 end, and the germline J gene fills in the rest. V usage is TRBV19 and J usage is TRBJ2-3, with D possibly matching TRBD2 (5 bases). The ends were cut back, 1 base at V and 3 bases at J, with 8 bases in the middle. CDR3 length equals 14 residues. Germline values: CDR1 LNHDA, CDR2 SQIVND (reference sequence). The CDR3 here is CASSIAGWTDTQYF. CDR3 DNA (partial): TGTGCCAGTAGTATAGCGGGGTGGACAGATACG. The full variable domain, completed using reference TRBV19 and TRBJ2-3, is DGGITQSPKYLFRKEGQNVTLSCEQNLNHDAMYWYRQDPGQGLRLIYYSQIVNDFQKGDIAEGYSVSREKKESFPLTVTSAQKNPTAFYLCASSIAGWTDTQYFGPGTRLTVL.

Here the CDR3 reads CASSIRGGGNQPQHF. The sequenced CDR3 bases are TGTGCCAGTAGTATAAGGGGCGGGGGGAATCAGCCC. V is TRBV19 and J is TRBJ1-5; possibly TRBD1 for D (5 bases). The read terminates 3 residues before the CDR3 end, so the remaining end is supplied by the germline J gene. The ends were cut back, 2 bases at V and 4 bases at J, with 12 bases in the middle. The CDR3 is made up of 15 amino acids. The germline CDR1 and CDR2 sequences are LNHDA and SQIVND (reference sequence).

Notes on this clone: Read sequence stops 3 residues before the CDR3 end, and the germline J gene provides the missing end. The V and J genes are TRBV30 and TRBJ2-1; 13 nucleotides line up with TRBD2. This CDR3 is built from 17 residues. From germline, CDR1 is GTSNPN and CDR2 SVGIG (reference sequence). The J segment lost 7 bases and the V segment lost 2 bases, leaving 11 bases of the junction unmatched. The sequenced CDR3 bases are TGTGCCTGGAGTCGCGGTCGCGGGACTAGCGGGAATAATGAG. Translation: CAWSRGRGTSGNNE. The full CDR3 protein is CAWSRGRGTSGNNEQFF.

To note about this clone: The read finishes 3 residues shy of the CDR3 end, and the germline J gene is used to complete it. The V call is TRBV18, the J call TRBJ2-7; 9 bases match TRBD1. The CDR3 totals 15 residues. CDR1 and CDR2 from the germline V gene are KGHSH and LQKENI. V was clipped by 0 bases and J by 2 bases; unmatched bases: 2. Here the CDR3 reads CASSPPRTGAYEQYF. The sequenced part of the CDR3 DNA is TGTGCCAGCTCACCACCCCGGACAGGGGCCTACGAG.

Notes on this clone: The read stops 3 residues short of the end of the CDR3; the missing end is completed from the germline J gene. The genes are TRBV5-1 and TRBJ2-3; perhaps TRBD2 as D (6 bases). The CDR3 spans 16 residues. Germline values: CDR1 SGHRS, CDR2 YFSETQ. CDR3 DNA, as far as it was read: TGCGCCAGCAGCTTGGGGTTTAGCGGAATCGAAGAGACG. Translated: CASSLGFSGIEET. In full, the CDR3 is CASSLGFSGIEETQYF. Full variable domain (rest looked up from reference TRBV5-1 and TRBJ2-3): KAGVTQTPRYLIKTRGQQVTLSCSPISGHRSVSWYQQTPGQGLQFLFEYFSETQRNKGNFPGRFSGRQFSNSRSEMNVSTLELGDSALYLCASSLGFSGIEETQYFGPGTRLTVL.

Worth noting for this clone: Read sequence stops 3 residues before the CDR3 end, and the germline J gene provides the missing end. V gene TRBV6-2 or TRBV6-3 combines with J gene TRBJ2-1; D might be TRBD1 (6 bases). Looked up from germline, CDR1 is MNHEY and CDR2 is SVGEGT. Trimming shortened V by 5 bases and J by 3 bases, and 14 bases separated the two germline ends. The CDR3 length is 15 residues. The CDR3 is CASSTGSPFYNEQFF. The sequenced part of the CDR3 DNA is TGTGCCAGCAGTACAGGGTCCCCATTCTACAATGAG.

A note on this clone: The sequence runs out 3 residues before the end of the CDR3; the remainder is reconstructed from the germline J gene. The sample has other DNA sequences that encode this CDR3 too. The chain combines TRBV5-1 with TRBJ1-3; 8 bases fit TRBD1. Germline CDR1 reads SGHRS; CDR2 reads YFSETQ. J was trimmed by 0 bases and V by 0 bases; bases with no gene match: 2. The CDR3 sequence is 16 residues long. The sequenced part of the CDR3 DNA is TGCGCCAGCAGCTTGGGGACAGGGCTCTCTGGAAACACC. It translates to CASSLGTGLSGNT. The complete CDR3 sequence is CASSLGTGLSGNTIYF.

Remarks on this clone: The read ends 3 residues early relative to the CDR3; the germline J gene fills the gap. The V and J genes are TRBV7-2 and TRBJ1-4; no reliable D call. Germline loops: CDR1 SGHTA, CDR2 FQGNSA. V gave up 3 bases and J gave up 7 bases, with 15 bases separating them. CDR3 length: 15 amino acids. The CDR3 protein is CASSFQAVKGEKLFF. The sequenced CDR3 bases are TGTGCCAGCAGCTTTCAGGCTGTTAAGGGTGAAAAA.

Concerning this clone: With the read ending 3 residues before the CDR3 end, the germline J gene is used to fill in that end. The chain combines TRBV7-9 with TRBJ1-1; D is unresolved. CDR3 length: 12 amino acids. The germline gives CDR1 SEHNR, CDR2 FQNEAQ (reference sequence). The CDR3 here is CASSSDSYEAFF. The DNA read from the CDR3 is TGTGCCAGCAGCTCGGACTCCTACGAG.

CDR3 region: CASSYGAGVAETQYF. The part of the CDR3 DNA that was read is TGTGCCAGCAGTTACGGAGCGGGAGTGGCGGAGACG. The chain couples TRBV6-2 or TRBV6-3 to TRBJ2-3; TRBD2 matches at 8 bases. The read ends 3 residues before the CDR3 terminus; that terminus is restored from the germline J gene. This CDR3 contains 15 residues. Germline-derived CDR1 and CDR2 are MNHEY and SVGEGT.

Comment on this clone: Read data end 3 residues before the CDR3 end; the end is taken from the germline J gene. The chain recombines TRBV6-1 with TRBJ1-2; D remains unclear. CDR1 MNHNS and CDR2 SASEGT come from the germline V gene. Trimming removed 2 bases at V and 4 bases at J, with 11 bases between. The CDR3 contains 14 residues. CDR3 sequence reads: CASSEPLFFYGYTF. The part of the CDR3 DNA that was read is TGTGCCAGCAGTGAACCCTTATTCTTCTATGGC.